This T cell receptor beta chain was recovered during a study of graft-versus-host responses after intestinal transplantation. Study details: Recipients obtained multivisceral, liver-intestinal, or isolated intestinal transplants. After anti-thymocyte globulin induction, recipients took tacrolimus and steroids for three to four years.

The CDR3 runs to 15 residues. V lost 5 bases to trimming and J lost 8 bases; unmatched junction nucleotides: 7. The germline CDR1 and CDR2 sequences are SGHNT and YENEEA. For this clone: Its target is unknown.

Findings and caveats of the study: Allografts of one patient group, those with graft-donor T cell macrochimerism, had high graft-versus-host to host-versus-graft clonal ratios. The recipient marrow held GvH clones, and some of them showed up first in ileum or blood.

Sequenced by immunoSEQ multiplex PCR; TCRdb stores in-frame clones only, minus some. The data contain 9,000 to 10,000 clones, roughly 94% of them singletons. The TCR originated in a human patient who received an intestinal transplant, so some T cells may come from the graft donor. The specimen comprised PBMCs, sampled 8 days after intestinal transplant. The gene calls are TRBV11-3 and TRBJ2-4, with TRBD1 matching over 12 bases. The CDR3 sequence is CASSAGQGARDIQYF. CDR3 in DNA: TGTGCCAGCAGCGCGGGACAGGGGGCGAGGGACATTCAGTACTTC. Together with reference TRBV11-3 and TRBJ2-4, the CDR3 gives the full variable domain: EAGVVQSPRYKIIEKKQPVAFWCNPISGHNTLYWYLQNLGQGPELLIRYENEEAVDDSQLPKDRFSAERLKGVDSTLKIQPAELGDSAVYLCASSAGQGARDIQYFGAGTRLSVL.